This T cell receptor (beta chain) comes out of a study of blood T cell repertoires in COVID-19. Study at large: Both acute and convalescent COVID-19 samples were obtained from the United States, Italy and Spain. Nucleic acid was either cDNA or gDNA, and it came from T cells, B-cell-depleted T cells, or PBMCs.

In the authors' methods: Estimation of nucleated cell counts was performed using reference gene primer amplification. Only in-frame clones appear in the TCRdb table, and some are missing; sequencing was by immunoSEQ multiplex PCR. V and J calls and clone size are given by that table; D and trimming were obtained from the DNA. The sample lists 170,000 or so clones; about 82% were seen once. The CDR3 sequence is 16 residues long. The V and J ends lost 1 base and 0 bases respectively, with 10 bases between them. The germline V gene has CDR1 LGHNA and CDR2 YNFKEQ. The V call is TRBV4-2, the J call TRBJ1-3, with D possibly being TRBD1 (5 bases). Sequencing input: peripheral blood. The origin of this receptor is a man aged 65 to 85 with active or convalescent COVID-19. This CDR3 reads CASSQVQVNSGNTIYF. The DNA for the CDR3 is TGTGCCAGCAGCCAAGTACAGGTTAACTCTGGAAACACCATATATTTT.